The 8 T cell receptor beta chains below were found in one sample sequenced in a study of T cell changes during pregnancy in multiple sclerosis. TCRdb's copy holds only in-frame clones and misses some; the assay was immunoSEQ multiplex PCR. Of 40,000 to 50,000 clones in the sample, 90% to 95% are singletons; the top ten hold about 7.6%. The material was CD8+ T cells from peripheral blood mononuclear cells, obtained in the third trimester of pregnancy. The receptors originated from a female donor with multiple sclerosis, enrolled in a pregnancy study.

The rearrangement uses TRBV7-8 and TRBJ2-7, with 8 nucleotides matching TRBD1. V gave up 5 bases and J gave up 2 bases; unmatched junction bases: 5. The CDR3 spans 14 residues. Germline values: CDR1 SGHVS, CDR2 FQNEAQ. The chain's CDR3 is CASSPRDRTYEQYF. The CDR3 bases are TGTGCCAGCAGCCCGCGGGACAGGACCTACGAGCAGTACTTC.

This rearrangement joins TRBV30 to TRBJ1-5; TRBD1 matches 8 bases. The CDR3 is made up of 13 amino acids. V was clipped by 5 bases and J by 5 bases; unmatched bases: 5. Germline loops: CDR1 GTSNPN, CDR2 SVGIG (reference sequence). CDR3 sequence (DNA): TGTGCCTGGGCTGGGACAGGTTATCAGCCCCAGCATTTT. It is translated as CAWAGTGYQPQHF.

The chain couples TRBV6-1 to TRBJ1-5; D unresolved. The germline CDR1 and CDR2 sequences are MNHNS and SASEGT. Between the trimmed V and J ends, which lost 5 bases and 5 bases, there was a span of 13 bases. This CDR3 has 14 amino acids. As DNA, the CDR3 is TGTGCCAGCAGTTCCAACTCTCCGCATCAGCCCCAGCATTTT. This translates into CASSSNSPHQPQHF.

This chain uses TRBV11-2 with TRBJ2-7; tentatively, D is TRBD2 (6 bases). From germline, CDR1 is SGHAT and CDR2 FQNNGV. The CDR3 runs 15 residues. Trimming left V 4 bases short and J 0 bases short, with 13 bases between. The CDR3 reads CASSWEASSSYEQYF. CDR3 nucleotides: TGTGCCAGCAGCTGGGAGGCTTCGAGCTCCTACGAGCAGTACTTC.

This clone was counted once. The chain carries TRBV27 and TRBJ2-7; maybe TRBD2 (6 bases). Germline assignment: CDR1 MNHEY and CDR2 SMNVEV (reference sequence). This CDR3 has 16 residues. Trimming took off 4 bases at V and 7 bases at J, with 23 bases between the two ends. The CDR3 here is CASSWRWAGWASEQYF. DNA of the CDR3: TGTGCCAGCAGTTGGCGCTGGGCGGGATGGGCTTCGGAGCAGTACTTC.

The CDR3 loop is CASSPGVGDEQFF. The CDR3 nucleotides are TGTGCCAGCAGCCCAGGGGTAGGCGATGAGCAGTTCTTC. The V gene is TRBV7-9, the J gene TRBJ2-1; perhaps TRBD1 as D (6 bases). Per germline, CDR1 SEHNR and CDR2 FQNEAQ (reference sequence). The CDR3 has 13 residues. V shed 5 bases and J shed 8 bases, with 13 bases lying between them.

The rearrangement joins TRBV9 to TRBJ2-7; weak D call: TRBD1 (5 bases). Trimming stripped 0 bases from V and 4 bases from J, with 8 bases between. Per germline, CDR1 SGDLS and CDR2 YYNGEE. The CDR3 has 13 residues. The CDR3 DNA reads TGTGCCAGCAGCGTAGGCCCAGGGTACGAGCAGTACTTC. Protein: CASSVGPGYEQYF.

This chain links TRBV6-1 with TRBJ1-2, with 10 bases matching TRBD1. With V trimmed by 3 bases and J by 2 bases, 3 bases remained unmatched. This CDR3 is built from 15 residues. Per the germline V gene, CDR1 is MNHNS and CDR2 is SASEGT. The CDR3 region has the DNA TGTGCCAGCAGTGACCCGGGACAGGGGAACTATGGCTACACCTTC. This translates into CASSDPGQGNYGYTF.